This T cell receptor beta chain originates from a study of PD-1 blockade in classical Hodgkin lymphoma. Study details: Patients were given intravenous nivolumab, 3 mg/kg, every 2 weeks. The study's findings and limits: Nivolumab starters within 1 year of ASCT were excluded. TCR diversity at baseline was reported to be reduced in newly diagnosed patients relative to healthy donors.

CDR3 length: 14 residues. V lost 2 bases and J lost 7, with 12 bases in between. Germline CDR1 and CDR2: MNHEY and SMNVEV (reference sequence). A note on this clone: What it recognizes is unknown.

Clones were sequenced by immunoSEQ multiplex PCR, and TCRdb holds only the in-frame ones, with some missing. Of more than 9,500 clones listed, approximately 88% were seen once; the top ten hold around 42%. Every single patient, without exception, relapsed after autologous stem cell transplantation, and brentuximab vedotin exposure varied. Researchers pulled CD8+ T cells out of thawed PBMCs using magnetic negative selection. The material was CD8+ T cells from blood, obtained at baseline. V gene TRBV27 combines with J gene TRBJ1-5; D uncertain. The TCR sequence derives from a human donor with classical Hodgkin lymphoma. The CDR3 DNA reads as TGTGCCAGCAGTTTAATAGGGTCAGGCCAGCCCCAGCATTTT. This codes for CASSLIGSGQPQHF.